The source of this TCR beta chain is a study of shared clonotypes between healthy human individuals. The CDR3 extends over 13 amino acids. V was cut by 11 bases and J by 2 bases, with 12 bases left in between. Germline V gene data show CDR1 as MDHEN and CDR2 as SYDVKM. Repertoires were generated with immunoSEQ multiplex PCR, while TCRdb's copy carries only in-frame clones and drops some. Of about 1.5 million clones listed, 95% to 99% are singletons. The source material was naive CD4+ T cells sorted from blood. This sample's subset: CD45RA+ positively selected. The chain combines TRBV28 with TRBJ2-2; D unresolved. This clonotype was obtained from a man aged 25-45 years in good health. CDR3 sequence: CASRKSNTGELFF. The DNA of the CDR3 is TGTGCCTCCCGGAAGTCCAACACCGGGGAGCTGTTTTTT. Full variable domain (remainder filled in from reference TRBV28 and TRBJ2-2): DVKVTQSSRYLVKRTGEKVFLECVQDMDHENMFWYRQDPGLGLRLIYFSYDVKMKEKGDIPEGYSVSREKKERFSLILESASTNQTSMYLCASRKSNTGELFFGEGSRLTVL.